The 20 T cell receptor beta chains given below trace back to one sample, sequenced in a study of T cell repertoires in cytomegalovirus infection. TCRdb re-derived calls from the reads in MiXCR, one entry per CDR3 protein. The sample consists of some 800,000 distinct CDR3 sequences, less than 35% of them appearing once. Their antigens are not known. This specimen was cultured CD8+ T cells from PBMCs, taken from culture after CMV antigen stimulation. These receptor sequences come from a human donor in good health (CMV status not recorded). Some clones in this sample may be carry-over from other donors' samples.

This clonotype was observed a handful of times. This chain joins TRBV7-9 and TRBJ2-3, with 8 bases that match TRBD2. V was clipped by 5 bases and J by 4 bases; unmatched bases: 8. Germline V gene sequence: CDR1 SEHNR, CDR2 FQNEAQ (reference sequence). The length of the CDR3 is 15 residues. CDR3 region: CASSPAGDVADTQYF. Here the CDR3 DNA reads TGTGCCAGCAGCCCAGCGGGGGACGTTGCAGATACGCAGTATTTT.

The chain carries TRBV5-8 and TRBJ2-1; the match to TRBD2 covers 15 bases. CDR1 is SGHTS and CDR2 is YDEGEE in the germline V gene. V gave up 3 bases and J gave up 7 bases; unmatched junction bases: 8. This CDR3 is built from 17 residues. CDR3 coding DNA: TGTGCCAGCAGCTGGAGGACTAGCGGGGGGGCAAGGAATGAGCAGTTCTTC. This gives the protein CASSWRTSGGARNEQFF.

The table lists this clonotype with many counts. The chain has TRBV7-3 and TRBJ2-2; D not certain. This CDR3 has 17 amino acids. V lost 0 bases and J lost 0, with 11 bases in between. From germline, CDR1 is SGHTA and CDR2 FQGTGA. CDR3 sequence reads: CASSLTLGSANTGELFF. CDR3 DNA sequence: TGTGCCAGCAGCTTAACGCTTGGCAGTGCGAACACCGGGGAGCTGTTTTTT.

This clonotype has at least ten counts. The chain combines TRBV7-2 with TRBJ1-5; tentatively, D is TRBD1 (5 bases). Germline loops: CDR1 SGHTA, CDR2 FQGNSA. V lost 3 bases and J 5 bases, leaving 29 bases between the germline ends. This CDR3 comprises 20 residues. The CDR3 loop reads CASSFAVRGEGGRIYQPQHF. CDR3 nucleotides: TGTGCCAGCAGCTTTGCCGTTAGGGGCGAGGGAGGGCGGATTTATCAGCCCCAGCATTTT.

This clonotype was seen more than once but under ten times. The chain links TRBV2 to TRBJ1-5; no firm D call. Trimming removed 7 bases from V and 1 base from J, with 17 bases in between. The CDR3 length is 16 residues. The germline V gene encodes CDR1 SNHLY and CDR2 FYNNEI. The CDR3 sequence is CASNLSGRRSNQPQHF. The CDR3 DNA is TGTGCCAGCAACCTAAGTGGACGGCGGAGCAATCAGCCCCAGCATTTT. Combining the CDR3 with reference TRBV2 and TRBJ1-5 gives the whole variable domain EPEVTQTPSHQVTQMGQEVILRCVPISNHLYFYWYRQILGQKVEFLVSFYNNEISEKSEIFDDQFSVERPDGSNFTLKIRSTKLEDSAMYFCASNLSGRRSNQPQHFGDGTRLSIL.

This clonotype turned up a few times. The chain joins TRBV7-9 to TRBJ2-3; 9 nucleotides align to TRBD1. With 8 bases clipped from V and 6 bases from J, the junction kept 27 bases outside the gene matches. The CDR3 is 20 amino acids. Germline V gene sequence: CDR1 SEHNR, CDR2 FQNEAQ (reference sequence). The CDR3 reads CASAGLRVLGQGSPQDTQYF. For the CDR3, the DNA is TGTGCCAGCGCGGGGCTAAGGGTCCTCGGACAGGGGTCTCCTCAGGATACGCAGTATTTT.

This clonotype was seen only a few times. In DNA form, the CDR3 reads TGTGCCAGCAGCCCACCGGACAGGGGACATAACACTGAAGCTTTCTTT. Translating it yields CASSPPDRGHNTEAFF. The chain joins TRBV7-9 to TRBJ1-1; 9 bases align to TRBD1. V gave up 5 bases and J gave up 2 bases; unmatched junction bases: 9. Per the germline V gene, CDR1 is SEHNR and CDR2 is FQNEAQ (reference sequence). The CDR3 is 16 residues long.

This clonotype was picked up a small number of times. The rearrangement links TRBV6-5 to TRBJ2-5; D call uncertain. Germline V gene lookup returns CDR1 MNHEY and CDR2 SVGAGI. This CDR3 is built from 14 residues. The V and J ends lost 1 base and 1 base respectively, with 7 bases between them. The chain's CDR3 is CASSYLPSQETQYF. CDR3 DNA sequence: TGTGCCAGCAGTTACTTACCCAGCCAAGAGACCCAGTACTTC.

The chain recombines TRBV27 with TRBJ1-5; possible D gene TRBD1, 6 bases. V was cut by 6 bases and J by 5 bases, with 17 bases left in between. CDR1 and CDR2 from the germline V gene are MNHEY and SMNVEV (reference sequence). The CDR3 runs to 15 residues. This CDR3 reads CASRAKGVSYQPQHF. The CDR3 region has the DNA TGTGCCAGCAGGGCTAAGGGGGTCTCGTATCAGCCCCAGCATTTT.

This clonotype turned up a few times. The gene calls are TRBV4-3 and TRBJ2-5; D assignment may be TRBD1 or TRBD2 (5 bases each). This CDR3 is built from 17 residues. The germline CDR1 and CDR2 sequences are LGHNA and YSLEER. Between the trimmed V and J ends, which lost 1 base and 5 bases, there was a span of 20 bases. The DNA for the CDR3 is TGCGCCAGCAGCCAAGGGAATGGTCATGACGGGGCCGAGACCCAGTACTTC. It yields the protein CASSQGNGHDGAETQYF.

The chain couples TRBV7-4 to TRBJ1-1; perhaps TRBD1 as D (6 bases). The germline V and J ends were trimmed by 8 bases and 5 bases, with 15 bases remaining between them. The CDR3 runs 13 residues. The V gene's germline CDR1 is SGHVT and CDR2 SQSDAQ. The CDR3 DNA reads as TGTGCCAGCGGACAGTCGCGGGGGACTGAAGCTTTCTTT. It is translated as CASGQSRGTEAFF.

In its sample, this clonotype was seen a few times. The J gene is TRBJ1-5, the V gene TRBV7-9; D is unclear. Looked up from germline, CDR1 is SEHNR and CDR2 is FQNEAQ (reference sequence). Between the trimmed V and J ends, which lost 4 bases and 5 bases, there was a span of 12 bases. There are 14 residues in the CDR3. The CDR3 DNA follows: TGTGCCAGCAGCTCCACCGCCGACTATCAGCCCCAGCATTTT. Protein sequence: CASSSTADYQPQHF. Filled out from reference TRBV7-9 and TRBJ1-5, the complete variable domain reads DTGVSQNPRHKITKRGQNVTFRCDPISEHNRLYWYRQTLGQGPEFLTYFQNEAQLEKSRLLSDRFSAERPKGSFSTLEIQRTEQGDSAMYLCASSSTADYQPQHFGDGTRLSIL.

The V gene is TRBV10-3, the J gene TRBJ1-3; TRBD1 agrees at 8 bases. The junction had 5 bases not matched to a gene; V was cut back by 4 bases and J by 0 bases. In germline, CDR1 is ENHRY, CDR2 SYGVKD. This CDR3 is built from 16 residues. In DNA, the CDR3 is TGTGCCATCAGTGTTGGGACAGGTCGCTCTGGAAACACCATATATTTT. Its translation is CAISVGTGRSGNTIYF.

The rearrangement joins TRBV6-5 to TRBJ2-7; D gene ambiguous. CDR1 is MNHEY and CDR2 is SVGAGI in the germline V gene. The V end lost 5 bases, the J end lost 2 bases, and 7 bases lay between the germline ends. There are 12 residues in the CDR3. The CDR3 DNA reads as TGTGCCAGCAGTCCTTCTACCTACGAGCAGTACTTC. Protein product: CASSPSTYEQYF.

This chain uses TRBV27 with TRBJ2-1; no clear D. Trimming cost V 3 bases and J 0 bases, with 9 bases left between them. Germline V gene lookup returns CDR1 MNHEY and CDR2 SMNVEV (reference sequence). CDR3 length equals 15 residues. DNA for the CDR3: TGTGCCAGCAGTTTGTTCCACTCCTCCTACAATGAGCAGTTCTTC. Protein sequence: CASSLFHSSYNEQFF.

This clonotype has a count of ten or more. The chain carries TRBV12-3 or TRBV12-4 and TRBJ2-5; D gene unclear. The CDR3 totals 11 residues. V was clipped by 6 bases and J by 4 bases, with 6 bases between them. The CDR3 region is CASSLTETQYF. CDR3 in DNA: TGTGCCAGCAGCTTAACAGAGACCCAGTACTTC.

This clonotype was detected once. This chain connects TRBV7-8 to TRBJ2-7; no firm D call. This CDR3 has 11 amino acids. CDR1 and CDR2 (germline): SGHVS, FQNEAQ. The V end was cut by 3 bases, the J end by 8 bases, with 8 bases between. The CDR3 nucleotides read TGTGCCAGCAGCTTCCGCGACAAGCAGTACGTC. Protein product: CASSFRDKQYV.

The V and J genes are TRBV19 and TRBJ2-7, with D perhaps matching TRBD1 (5 bases). Germline V lookup: CDR1 LNHDA, CDR2 SQIVND (reference sequence). The CDR3 contains 12 residues. V lost 9 bases to trimming and J lost 0 bases, with 9 bases between them. As DNA, the CDR3 is TGTGCCAGCATCGACAGCTCCTACGAGCAGTACTTC. Protein: CASIDSSYEQYF.

V gene TRBV25-1 combines with J gene TRBJ1-2; no clear D. The CDR3 is 15 residues long. Germline-derived CDR1 and CDR2 are MGHDK and SYGVNS. V dropped 0 bases and J dropped 6 bases, with 14 bases sitting between them. This CDR3 reads CASSEYYTGVDGYTF. The DNA for the CDR3 is TGTGCCAGCAGTGAATATTATACCGGTGTAGATGGCTACACCTTC.

At least ten counts were recorded for this clonotype. The chain links TRBV7-8 to TRBJ1-5; tentative D call: TRBD1 (6 bases). The CDR3 runs to 15 residues. Trimming pared 4 bases from V and 0 bases from J, leaving 10 bases between. Germline loops: CDR1 SGHVS, CDR2 FQNEAQ. The CDR3 sequence: CASSSGAYSNQPQHF. For the CDR3, the DNA is TGTGCCAGCAGCTCGGGGGCGTATAGCAATCAGCCCCAGCATTTT.